This TCR beta chain came from a study of shared clonotypes between healthy human individuals. Naive CD8 cells, CD45RO-negative and positively selected for CCR7, excluded terminally differentiated effector memory CD45RA+ cells. Produced via immunoSEQ multiplex PCR; TCRdb's table is partial and in-frame only. The sample holds approximately 1.9 million clones; about 93% are singletons and the top ten take 1.5% to 2%. In germline, CDR1 is MDHEN, CDR2 SYDVKM. The CDR3 length is 14 residues. Trimming stripped 5 bases from V and 0 bases from J, with 8 bases between. The source material was naive CD8+ T cells from PBMCs. This receptor was identified in a man in his late teens or twenties in good health. Some clones in this sample may be carry-over from other donors' samples. The chain is built from TRBV28 and TRBJ1-3; D is perhaps TRBD1 (5 bases). CDR3 sequence (DNA): TGTGCCAGCAGTGACGACAGCTCTGGAAACACCATATATTTT. Amino acids: CASSDDSSGNTIYF.